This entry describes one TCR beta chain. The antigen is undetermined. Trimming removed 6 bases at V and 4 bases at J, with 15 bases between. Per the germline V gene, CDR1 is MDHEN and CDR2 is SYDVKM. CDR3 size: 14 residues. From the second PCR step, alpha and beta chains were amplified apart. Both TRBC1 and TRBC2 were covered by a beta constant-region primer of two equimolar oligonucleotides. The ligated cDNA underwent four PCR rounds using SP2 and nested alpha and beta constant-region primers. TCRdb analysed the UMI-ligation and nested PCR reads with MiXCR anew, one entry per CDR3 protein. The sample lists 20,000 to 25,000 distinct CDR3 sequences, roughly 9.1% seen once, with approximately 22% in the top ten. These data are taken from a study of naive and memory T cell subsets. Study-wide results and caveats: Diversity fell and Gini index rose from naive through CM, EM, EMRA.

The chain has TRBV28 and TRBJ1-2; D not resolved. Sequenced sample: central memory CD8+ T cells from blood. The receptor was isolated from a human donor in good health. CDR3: CASRKAGSGYGYTF. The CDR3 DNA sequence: TGTGCCAGCAGAAAAGCGGGGTCTGGCTATGGCTACACCTTC.